The clone carrying this TCR beta chain showed up just once. This sample is drawn from a study of TIL therapy for anti-PD-1-resistant metastatic lung cancer. Time point reported: pre-treatment sample, taken before nivolumab and TIL therapy. Pleural nodules or supraclavicular lymph nodes made up most of the excised metastases sampled. Sequencing used immunoSEQ v3. Generated by immunoSEQ multiplex PCR, the TCRdb table keeps only in-frame clones and is missing some. The top ten hold less than 6.5% of the sample, which has tens of thousands of clones, roughly 70% seen once. The CDR3 runs 15 residues. V lost 5 bases and J lost 3, with 13 bases in between. Germline CDR1 reads SGHVS; CDR2 reads FNYEAQ.

The chain carries TRBV7-6 and TRBJ1-4; D is perhaps TRBD1 (5 bases). The receptor's source is a person aged 25 to 85 with non-small cell lung cancer. Specimen: tumor tissue, collected at baseline. CDR3 sequence: CASSRNPGSNEKLFF. In nucleotides, the CDR3 is TGTGCCAGCAGCCGGAACCCAGGGTCTAATGAAAAACTGTTTTTT.